Each of the 25 T cell receptor beta chains below was sequenced from the same sample in a study of CD8+ T cells in alopecia areata. RNA was isolated and reverse transcribed to cDNA, the sequencing template. Using immunoSEQ multiplex PCR, the repertoire was profiled, and TCRdb retains in-frame clones only, with some absent. The sample gives under 150,000 clones, approximately 56% of which show up once; about 38% is in the top ten. The sample was CD8+ T cells sorted from blood. The receptors derive from a human donor in good health.

This chain uses TRBV27 with TRBJ2-2; D not certain. Deletions cut 5 bases from V and 4 bases from J, with 5 bases between. There are 12 residues in the CDR3. Germline CDR1 is MNHEY and CDR2 is SMNVEV (reference sequence). In nucleotides, the CDR3 is TGTGCCAGCAGTCTCCGCACCGGGGAGCTGTTTTTT. This sequence encodes CASSLRTGELFF.

This clone was observed a single time. The V and J genes are TRBV27 and TRBJ2-3; no clear D. The CDR3 sequence is 15 residues long. The germline CDR1 and CDR2 sequences are MNHEY and SMNVEV (reference sequence). Trimming pared 3 bases from V and 4 bases from J, leaving 14 bases between. CDR3 amino acids: CASSFPPGSADTQYF. CDR3 bases: TGTGCCAGCAGTTTCCCCCCGGGTTCGGCAGATACGCAGTATTTT.

V usage is TRBV29-1 and J usage is TRBJ2-3; 10 nucleotides align to TRBD2. J lost 0 bases, V lost 2 bases, and 11 bases had no gene match. The CDR3 covers 18 residues. Germline loops: CDR1 SQVTM, CDR2 ANQGSEA. The CDR3 here is CSVEQLAGWSYSTDTQYF. The DNA for the CDR3 is TGCAGCGTTGAACAACTAGCGGGATGGTCGTATAGCACAGATACGCAGTATTTT.

This clone was observed a handful of times. CDR3 DNA: TGTGCCAGCAGTTACGGGGACAGGGGCTCCTACGAGCAGTACTTC. This translates into CASSYGDRGSYEQYF. This chain joins TRBV6-5 and TRBJ2-7; TRBD1 aligns across 10 bases. The CDR3 sequence is 15 residues long. Trimming removed 2 bases from V and 0 bases from J; junction bases left unmatched: 1. Germline assignment: CDR1 MNHEY and CDR2 SVGAGI.

The chain combines TRBV27 with TRBJ1-2, with a weak D call TRBD1 (6 bases). CDR3 size: 13 residues. CDR1 and CDR2 from the germline V gene are MNHEY and SMNVEV (reference sequence). The germline V and J ends were trimmed by 5 bases and 6 bases, with 13 bases remaining between them. The CDR3 here is CASSPAGQHGYTF. CDR3 in DNA: TGTGCCAGCAGTCCCGCAGGACAGCATGGCTACACCTTC.

Remarks on this clone: At one boundary the junction diverges from the germline segment, which might be a read error. Other DNA sequences in this sample translate to the same CDR3. CDR3 coding DNA: TGCAGCGGGACTAGCGAGAACACCGGGGAGCTATTTTTT. Translated: CSGTSENTGELFF. V is TRBV29-1 and J is TRBJ2-2; 9 nucleotides match TRBD2. The CDR3 totals 13 residues. Germline V gene data show CDR1 as SQVTM and CDR2 as ANQGSEA.

This clone has at least ten counts. The gene calls are TRBV7-9 and TRBJ2-1; D ambiguous. V was pared by 1 base and J by 5 bases, with 6 bases between. The CDR3 totals 13 residues. Germline V gene sequence: CDR1 SEHNR, CDR2 FQNEAQ (reference sequence). CDR3 DNA sequence: TGTGCCAGCAGCTTAGTGGGGAACAATGAGCAGTTCTTC. It codes for CASSLVGNNEQFF.

This chain links TRBV10-2 with TRBJ1-2; D perhaps matches TRBD1 (5 bases). V was cut by 4 bases and J by 3 bases, with 6 bases left in between. Germline V gene data show CDR1 as WSHSY and CDR2 as SAAADI. CDR3 length: 12 amino acids. CDR3 in amino acids: CASSGQYYGYTF. In DNA, the CDR3 is TGCGCCAGCAGTGGACAGTACTATGGCTACACCTTC.

The CDR3 region has the DNA TGTGCCAGCAGTGAAGCGCTTGGACAGGGGGTGGGCAATCAGCCCCAGCATTTT. This translates into CASSEALGQGVGNQPQHF. V usage is TRBV2 and J usage is TRBJ1-5; 10 positions agree with TRBD1. The junction had 7 bases not matched to a gene; V was cut back by 0 bases and J by 2 bases. In germline, CDR1 is SNHLY, CDR2 FYNNEI. The CDR3 covers 18 residues.

The rearrangement uses TRBV27 and TRBJ2-7, with 10 bases lining up with TRBD2. The CDR3 is made up of 14 amino acids. V shed 3 bases, J shed 5 bases, and the junction held 4 bases outside the gene matches. Germline CDR1 reads MNHEY; CDR2 reads SMNVEV (reference sequence). For the CDR3, the DNA is TGTGCCAGCAGTTTGGGACTAGCGACCCACGAGCAGTACTTC. Translation gives CASSLGLATHEQYF.

V is TRBV5-6 and J is TRBJ2-7, with D uncertain. Trimming took 4 bases from V and 3 from J, leaving 17 bases between them. This CDR3 is built from 15 residues. CDR1 and CDR2 from the germline V gene are SGHDT and YYEEEE. CDR3 nucleotides: TGTGCCAGCAGCCATAGAAAGGAGATTCTCTACGAGCAGTACTTC. As protein: CASSHRKEILYEQYF.

Only a few counts were recorded for this clone. This sequence joins TRBV6-4 and TRBJ2-1, with D unclear. Germline-derived CDR1 and CDR2 are MRHNA and SNTAGT. The CDR3 consists of 14 residues. Trimming cost V 7 bases and J 0 bases, with 10 bases left between them. In DNA form, the CDR3 reads TGTGCCAGCATTGGGAAAAGCTCCTACAATGAGCAGTTCTTC. It translates to CASIGKSSYNEQFF.

This CDR3 is CASSLEASGRIDTGELFF. Written as DNA, the CDR3 is TGTGCCAGCAGCTTAGAGGCTAGCGGGAGGATCGACACCGGGGAGCTGTTTTTT. V gene TRBV7-9 combines with J gene TRBJ2-2; 11 positions agree with TRBD2. There are 18 residues in the CDR3. Trimming at V came to 1 base and at J to 3 bases, leaving 7 bases not matched to a gene. Germline assignment: CDR1 SEHNR and CDR2 FQNEAQ (reference sequence).

The table lists this clone with a few counts. Other DNA sequences of this sample code for an identical CDR3. The chain has TRBV27 and TRBJ1-1; D gene uncertain. Between the trimmed V and J ends, which lost 6 bases and 0 bases, there was a span of 8 bases. The CDR3 is made up of 13 amino acids. Germline V gene sequence: CDR1 MNHEY, CDR2 SMNVEV (reference sequence). Here the CDR3 reads CASRVGMNTEAFF. The DNA of the CDR3 is TGTGCCAGCAGGGTGGGCATGAACACTGAAGCTTTCTTT.

V is TRBV7-9 and J is TRBJ2-4, with 7 positions matching TRBD1. V lost 5 bases to trimming and J lost 7 bases; unmatched junction nucleotides: 11. CDR3 size: 15 residues. CDR1 is SEHNR, CDR2 FQNEAQ, per germline (reference sequence). CDR3 amino acids: CASSLPGQPFNIQYF. The CDR3 DNA sequence: TGTGCCAGCAGCCTACCGGGACAGCCTTTTAACATTCAGTACTTC.

The rearrangement links TRBV2 to TRBJ1-1; perhaps TRBD1 as D (5 bases). The CDR3 sequence is 13 residues long. Germline V lookup: CDR1 SNHLY, CDR2 FYNNEI. Trimming took 11 bases from V and 1 from J, leaving 14 bases between them. The CDR3 sequence is CAVGEGRNTEAFF. CDR3 bases: TGTGCCGTCGGGGAGGGGCGGAACACTGAAGCTTTCTTT. The full variable domain, with the rest looked up from reference TRBV2 and TRBJ1-1, is EPEVTQTPSHQVTQMGQEVILRCVPISNHLYFYWYRQILGQKVEFLVSFYNNEISEKSEIFDDQFSVERPDGSNFTLKIRSTKLEDSAMYFCAVGEGRNTEAFFGQGTRLTVV.

This clone has more than one count but fewer than ten. The rearrangement joins TRBV5-6 to TRBJ2-3, with D unresolved. V lost 4 bases and J 4 bases, leaving 13 bases between the germline ends. This CDR3 has 14 residues. From germline, CDR1 is SGHDT and CDR2 YYEEEE. As DNA, the CDR3 is TGTGCCAGCAGCCCGAACGGACGGCCAGATACGCAGTATTTT. Protein: CASSPNGRPDTQYF.

This rearrangement joins TRBV5-6 to TRBJ1-2; 7 bases align to TRBD1. The junction had 6 bases not matched to a gene; V was cut back by 0 bases and J by 4 bases. Germline CDR1 SGHDT, CDR2 YYEEEE. The CDR3 consists of 15 residues. CDR3 protein: CASSLASGGSYGYTF. Written as DNA, the CDR3 is TGTGCCAGCAGCTTGGCGTCAGGGGGGAGCTATGGCTACACCTTC.

This clone came up a few times. The rearrangement uses TRBV7-9 and TRBJ1-4; D is ambiguous. Trimming took 4 bases from V and 7 from J, leaving 7 bases between them. The CDR3 totals 12 residues. Looked up from germline, CDR1 is SEHNR and CDR2 is FQNEAQ (reference sequence). CDR3: CASSSPLEKLFF. CDR3 in DNA: TGTGCCAGCAGCTCCCCACTTGAAAAACTGTTTTTT.

This clone came up a few times. The V gene is TRBV14, the J gene TRBJ2-2; D tentatively fits TRBD1 or TRBD2 (5 bases each). Trimming took off 6 bases at V and 0 bases at J, with 11 bases between the two ends. The CDR3 spans 15 residues. CDR1 and CDR2 from the germline V gene are SGHDN and FVKESK. CDR3 sequence: CASSSGTANTGELFF. The CDR3 DNA follows: TGTGCCAGCAGTTCCGGGACCGCGAACACCGGGGAGCTGTTTTTT.

This clone has more than one count but fewer than ten. The chain has TRBV21-1 and TRBJ2-5; the tabulated D call, TRBD2, remains unverified against the DNA. TRBV21-1 corresponds to a pseudogene. The CDR3 length is 18 residues. CDR3 sequence: CASSKFLGLAGESETQYF. The CDR3 region has the DNA TGTGCCAGCAGCAAATTCCTCGGACTAGCGGGAGAATCGGAGACCCAGTACTTC.

The genes are TRBV19 and TRBJ2-7, with TRBD2 matching 12 bases. Trimming removed 6 bases from V and 3 bases from J; junction bases left unmatched: 3. Germline CDR1 is LNHDA and CDR2 is SQIVND (reference sequence). The CDR3 is made up of 14 amino acids. The CDR3 region has the DNA TGTGCCAGTAGCCAGACTAGCGGGAGCTACGAGCAGTACTTC. This codes for CASSQTSGSYEQYF.

This chain connects TRBV7-9 to TRBJ1-5, with TRBD1 matching over 7 bases. With 4 bases clipped from V and 3 bases from J, the junction kept 3 bases outside the gene matches. CDR1 is SEHNR and CDR2 is FQNEAQ in the germline V gene (reference sequence). The CDR3 extends over 14 amino acids. The CDR3: CASSSGTDNQPQHF. For the CDR3, the DNA is TGTGCCAGCAGCTCCGGGACAGACAATCAGCCCCAGCATTTT.

The gene calls are TRBV30 and TRBJ2-6; the D call may be TRBD1 or TRBD2 (5 bases each). Germline V lookup: CDR1 GTSNPN, CDR2 SVGIG (reference sequence). Trimming left V 2 bases short and J 1 base short, with 6 bases between. CDR3 length equals 14 residues. CDR3 loop: CAWSWGSGANVLTF. CDR3 nucleotides: TGTGCCTGGAGTTGGGGGTCTGGGGCCAACGTCCTGACTTTC. Full variable domain (missing parts from reference TRBV30 and TRBJ2-6): SQTIHQWPATLVQPVGSPLSLECTVEGTSNPNLYWYRQAAGRGLQLLFYSVGIGQISSEVPQNLSASRPQDRQFILSSKKLLLSDSGFYLCAWSWGSGANVLTFGAGSRLTVL.

V usage is TRBV7-9 and J usage is TRBJ2-1; D gene uncertain. Germline loops: CDR1 SEHNR, CDR2 FQNEAQ (reference sequence). V was cut by 6 bases and J by 2 bases, with 14 bases left in between. The CDR3 has 15 amino acids. The CDR3 sequence: CASSRPSSAYNEQFF. In DNA, the CDR3 is TGTGCCAGCAGTCGTCCAAGTTCAGCCTACAATGAGCAGTTCTTC.